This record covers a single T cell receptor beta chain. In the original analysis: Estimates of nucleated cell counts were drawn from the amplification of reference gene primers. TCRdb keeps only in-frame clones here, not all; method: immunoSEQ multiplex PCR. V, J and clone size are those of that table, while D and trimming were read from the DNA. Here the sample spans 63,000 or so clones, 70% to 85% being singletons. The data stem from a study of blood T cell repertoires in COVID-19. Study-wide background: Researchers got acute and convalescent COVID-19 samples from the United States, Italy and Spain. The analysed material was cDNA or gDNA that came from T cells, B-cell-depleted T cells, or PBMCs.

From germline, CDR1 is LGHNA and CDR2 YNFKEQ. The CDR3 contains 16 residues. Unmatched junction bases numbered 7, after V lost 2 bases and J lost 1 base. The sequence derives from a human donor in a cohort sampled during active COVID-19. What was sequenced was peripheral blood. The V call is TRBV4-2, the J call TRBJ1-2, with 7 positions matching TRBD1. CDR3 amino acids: CASSQRQGWDNYGYTF. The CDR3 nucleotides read TGTGCCAGCAGCCAACGACAGGGATGGGATAACTATGGCTACACCTTC.